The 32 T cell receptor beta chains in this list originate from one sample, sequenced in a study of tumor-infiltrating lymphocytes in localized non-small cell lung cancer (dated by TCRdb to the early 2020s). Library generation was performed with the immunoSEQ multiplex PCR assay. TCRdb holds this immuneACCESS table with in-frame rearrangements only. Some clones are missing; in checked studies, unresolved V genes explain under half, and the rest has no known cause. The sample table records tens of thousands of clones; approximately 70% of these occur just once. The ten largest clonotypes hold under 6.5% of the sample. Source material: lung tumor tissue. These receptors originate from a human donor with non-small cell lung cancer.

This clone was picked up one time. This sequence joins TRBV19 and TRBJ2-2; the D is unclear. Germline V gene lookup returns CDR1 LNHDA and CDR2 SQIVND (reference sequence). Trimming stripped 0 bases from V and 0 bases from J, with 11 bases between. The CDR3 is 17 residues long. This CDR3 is CASSIERTLTNTGELFF. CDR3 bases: TGTGCCAGTAGTATAGAGCGAACCCTAACGAACACCGGGGAGCTGTTTTTT.

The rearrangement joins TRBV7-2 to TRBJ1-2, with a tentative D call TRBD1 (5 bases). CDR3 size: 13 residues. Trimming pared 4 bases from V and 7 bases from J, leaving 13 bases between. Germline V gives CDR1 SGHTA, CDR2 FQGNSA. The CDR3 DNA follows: TGTGCCAGCAGCTACCCAGGGTCGGCTGGCTACACCTTC. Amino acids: CASSYPGSAGYTF.

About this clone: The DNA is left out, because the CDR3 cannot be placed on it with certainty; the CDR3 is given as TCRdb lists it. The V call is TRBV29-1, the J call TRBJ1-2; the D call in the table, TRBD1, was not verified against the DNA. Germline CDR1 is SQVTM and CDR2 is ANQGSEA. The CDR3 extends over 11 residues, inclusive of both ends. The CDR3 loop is CSVGQGALKTF.

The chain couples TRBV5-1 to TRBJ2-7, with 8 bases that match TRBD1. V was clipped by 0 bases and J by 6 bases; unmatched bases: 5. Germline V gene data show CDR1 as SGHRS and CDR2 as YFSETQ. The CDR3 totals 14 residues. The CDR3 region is CASSLGQGASEQYF. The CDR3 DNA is TGCGCCAGCAGCTTGGGGCAGGGGGCGAGCGAGCAGTACTTC. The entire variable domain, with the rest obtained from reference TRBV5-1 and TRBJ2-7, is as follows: KAGVTQTPRYLIKTRGQQVTLSCSPISGHRSVSWYQQTPGQGLQFLFEYFSETQRNKGNFPGRFSGRQFSNSRSEMNVSTLELGDSALYLCASSLGQGASEQYFGPGTRLTVT.

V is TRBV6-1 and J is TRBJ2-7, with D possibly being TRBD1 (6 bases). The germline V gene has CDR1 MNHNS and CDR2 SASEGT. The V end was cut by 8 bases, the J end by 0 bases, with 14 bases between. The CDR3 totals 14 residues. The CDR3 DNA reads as TGTGCCAGCTGTAGGACAGTAAGCTCCTACGAGCAGTACTTC. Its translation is CASCRTVSSYEQYF.

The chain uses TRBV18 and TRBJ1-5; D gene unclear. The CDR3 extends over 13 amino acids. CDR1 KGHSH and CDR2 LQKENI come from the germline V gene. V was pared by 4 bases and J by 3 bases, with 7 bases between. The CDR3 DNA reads TGTGCCAGCTCACTCGAGTTCAATCAGCCCCAGCATTTT. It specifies CASSLEFNQPQHF.

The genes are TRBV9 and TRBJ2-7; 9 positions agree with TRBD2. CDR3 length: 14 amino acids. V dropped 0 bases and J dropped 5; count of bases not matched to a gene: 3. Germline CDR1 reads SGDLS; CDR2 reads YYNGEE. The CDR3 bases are TGTGCCAGCAGCGTAGTGGCTAGCGGGGACGAGCAGTACTTC. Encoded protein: CASSVVASGDEQYF.

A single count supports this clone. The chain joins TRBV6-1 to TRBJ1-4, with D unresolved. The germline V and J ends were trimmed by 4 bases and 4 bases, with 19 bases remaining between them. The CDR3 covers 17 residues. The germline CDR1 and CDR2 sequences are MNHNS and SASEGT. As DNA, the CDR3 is TGTGCCAGCAGTGTTGGAGGAAGGGAACAACTTAATGAAAAACTGTTTTTT. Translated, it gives CASSVGGREQLNEKLFF.

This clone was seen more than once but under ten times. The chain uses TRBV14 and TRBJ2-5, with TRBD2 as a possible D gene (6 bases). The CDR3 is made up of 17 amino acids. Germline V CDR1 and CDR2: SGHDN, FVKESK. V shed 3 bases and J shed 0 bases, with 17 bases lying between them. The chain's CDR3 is CASSQIRVTRDQETQYF. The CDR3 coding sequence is TGTGCCAGCAGCCAGATTCGAGTGACTAGGGACCAAGAGACCCAGTACTTC.

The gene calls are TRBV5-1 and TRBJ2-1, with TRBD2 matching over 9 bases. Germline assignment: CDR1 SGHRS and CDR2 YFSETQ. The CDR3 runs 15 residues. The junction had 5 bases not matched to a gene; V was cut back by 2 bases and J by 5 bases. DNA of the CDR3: TGCGCCAGCAGCTTAGAAGGGACTAGCAACAATGAGCAGTTCTTC. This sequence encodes CASSLEGTSNNEQFF.

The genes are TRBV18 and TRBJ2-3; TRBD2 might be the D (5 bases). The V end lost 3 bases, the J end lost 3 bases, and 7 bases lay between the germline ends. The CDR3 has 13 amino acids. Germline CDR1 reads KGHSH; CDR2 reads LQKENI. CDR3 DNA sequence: TGTGCCAGCTCACCTGAGGGAACAGATACGCAGTATTTT. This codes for CASSPEGTDTQYF.

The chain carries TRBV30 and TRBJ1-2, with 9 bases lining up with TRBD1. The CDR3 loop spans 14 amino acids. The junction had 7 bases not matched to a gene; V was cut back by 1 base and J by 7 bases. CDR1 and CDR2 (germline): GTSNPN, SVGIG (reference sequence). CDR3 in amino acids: CAWSGQQGARGYTF. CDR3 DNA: TGTGCCTGGAGTGGGCAACAGGGGGCTCGTGGCTACACCTTC.

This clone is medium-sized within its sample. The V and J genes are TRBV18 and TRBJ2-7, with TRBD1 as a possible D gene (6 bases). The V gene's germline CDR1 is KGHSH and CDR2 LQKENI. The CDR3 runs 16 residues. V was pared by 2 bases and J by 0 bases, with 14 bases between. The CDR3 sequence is CASSPTTGYSSYEQYF. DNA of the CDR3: TGTGCCAGCTCACCAACTACAGGGTATAGCTCCTACGAGCAGTACTTC.

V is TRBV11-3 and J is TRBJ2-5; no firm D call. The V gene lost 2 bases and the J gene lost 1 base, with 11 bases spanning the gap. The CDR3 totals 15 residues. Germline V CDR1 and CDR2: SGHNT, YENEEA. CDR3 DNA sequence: TGTGCCAGCAGCTTAATCTGGACGAGCCAAGAGACCCAGTACTTC. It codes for CASSLIWTSQETQYF.

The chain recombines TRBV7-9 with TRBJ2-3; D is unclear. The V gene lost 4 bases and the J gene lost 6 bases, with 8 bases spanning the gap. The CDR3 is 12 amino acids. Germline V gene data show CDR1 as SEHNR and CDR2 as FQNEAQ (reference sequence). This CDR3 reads CASSSLGDTQYF. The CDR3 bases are TGTGCCAGCAGCTCCCTTGGGGATACGCAGTATTTT.

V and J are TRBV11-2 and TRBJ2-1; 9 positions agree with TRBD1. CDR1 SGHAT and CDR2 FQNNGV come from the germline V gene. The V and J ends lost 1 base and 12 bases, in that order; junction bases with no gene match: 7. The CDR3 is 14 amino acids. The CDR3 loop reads CASSLGGTGNWQFF. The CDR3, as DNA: TGTGCCAGCAGCTTAGGTGGGACAGGGAATTGGCAGTTCTTC.

The CDR3 loop is CASGLSKNEQFF. The CDR3 DNA sequence: TGTGCTAGTGGTTTGTCGAAGAATGAGCAGTTCTTC. The rearrangement joins TRBV12-5 to TRBJ2-1; D is undetermined. Germline V CDR1 and CDR2: LGHNT, FRNRAP. V dropped 2 bases and J dropped 7 bases, with 6 bases sitting between them. The CDR3 spans 12 residues.

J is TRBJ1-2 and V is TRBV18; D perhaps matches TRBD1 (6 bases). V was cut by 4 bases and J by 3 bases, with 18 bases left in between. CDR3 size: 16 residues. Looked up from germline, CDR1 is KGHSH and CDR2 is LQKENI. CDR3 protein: CASSQNTGRQDYGYTF. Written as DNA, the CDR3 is TGTGCCAGCTCACAAAACACAGGGCGACAAGACTATGGCTACACCTTC.

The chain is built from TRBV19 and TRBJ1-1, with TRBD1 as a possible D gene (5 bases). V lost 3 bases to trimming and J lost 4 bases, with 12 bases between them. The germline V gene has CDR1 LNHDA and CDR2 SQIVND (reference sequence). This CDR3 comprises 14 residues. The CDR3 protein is CASSIGRVVTEAFF. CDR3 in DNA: TGTGCCAGTAGTATCGGCAGGGTTGTCACTGAAGCTTTCTTT. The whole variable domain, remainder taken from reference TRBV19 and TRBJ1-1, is DGGITQSPKYLFRKEGQNVTLSCEQNLNHDAMYWYRQDPGQGLRLIYYSQIVNDFQKGDIAEGYSVSREKKESFPLTVTSAQKNPTAFYLCASSIGRVVTEAFFGQGTRLTVV.

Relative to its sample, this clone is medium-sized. The CDR3 sequence: CASSRRQQGYEQYF. The CDR3 coding sequence is TGTGCCAGCTCTAGGAGACAGCAAGGCTACGAGCAGTACTTC. The chain links TRBV18 to TRBJ2-7; a possible D gene is TRBD1 (5 bases). V was trimmed by 6 bases and J by 3 bases, leaving 15 bases between them. CDR1 and CDR2 from the germline V gene are KGHSH and LQKENI. The CDR3 is 14 residues long.

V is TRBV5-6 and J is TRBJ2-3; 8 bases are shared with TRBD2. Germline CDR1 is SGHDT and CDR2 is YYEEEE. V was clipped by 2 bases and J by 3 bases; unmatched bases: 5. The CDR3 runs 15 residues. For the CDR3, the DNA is TGTGCCAGCAGCTTAGGACTAGCCTCTACAGATACGCAGTATTTT. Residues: CASSLGLASTDTQYF.

CDR3 nucleotides: TGTGCCAGCACCGGGACAGGGGCAAACACCGGGGAGCTGTTTTTT. This encodes CASTGTGANTGELFF. This sequence joins TRBV6-5 and TRBJ2-2, with 10 bases lining up with TRBD1. CDR3 size: 15 residues. Germline V gene lookup returns CDR1 MNHEY and CDR2 SVGAGI. J lost 2 bases, V lost 7 bases, and 4 bases had no gene match.

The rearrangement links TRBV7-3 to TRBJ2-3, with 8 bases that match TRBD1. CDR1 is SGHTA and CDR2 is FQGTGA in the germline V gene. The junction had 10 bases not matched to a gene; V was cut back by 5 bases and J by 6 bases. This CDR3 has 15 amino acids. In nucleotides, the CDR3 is TGTGCCAGCAGCCAGGGGGCAGGGGTGACGGATACGCAGTATTTT. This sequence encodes CASSQGAGVTDTQYF.

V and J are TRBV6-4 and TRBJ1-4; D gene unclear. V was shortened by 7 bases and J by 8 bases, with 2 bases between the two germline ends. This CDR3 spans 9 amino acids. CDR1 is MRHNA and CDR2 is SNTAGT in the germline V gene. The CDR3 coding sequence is TGTGCCAGCACAGAAAAACTGTTTTTT. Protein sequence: CASTEKLFF.

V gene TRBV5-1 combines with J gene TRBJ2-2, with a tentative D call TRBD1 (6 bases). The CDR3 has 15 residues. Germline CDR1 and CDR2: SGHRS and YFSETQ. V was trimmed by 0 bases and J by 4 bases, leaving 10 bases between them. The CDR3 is CASSLEDRSTGELFF. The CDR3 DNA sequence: TGCGCCAGCAGCTTGGAGGACAGAAGCACCGGGGAGCTGTTTTTT.

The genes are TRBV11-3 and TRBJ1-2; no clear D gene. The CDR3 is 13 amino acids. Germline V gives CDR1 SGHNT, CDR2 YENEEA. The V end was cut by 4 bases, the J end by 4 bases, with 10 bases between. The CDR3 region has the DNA TGTGCCAGCAGCTCAGATTCCGTCTATGGCTACACCTTC. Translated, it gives CASSSDSVYGYTF. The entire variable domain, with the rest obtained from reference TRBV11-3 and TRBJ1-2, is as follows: EAGVVQSPRYKIIEKKQPVAFWCNPISGHNTLYWYLQNLGQGPELLIRYENEEAVDDSQLPKDRFSAERLKGVDSTLKIQPAELGDSAVYLCASSSDSVYGYTFGSGTRLTVV.

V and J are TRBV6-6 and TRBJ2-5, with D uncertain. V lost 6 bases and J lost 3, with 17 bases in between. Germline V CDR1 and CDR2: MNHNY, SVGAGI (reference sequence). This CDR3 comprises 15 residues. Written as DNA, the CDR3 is TGTGCCAGCAGCACTCCCCTCCGGGCCAAAGAGACCCAGTACTTC. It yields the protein CASSTPLRAKETQYF.

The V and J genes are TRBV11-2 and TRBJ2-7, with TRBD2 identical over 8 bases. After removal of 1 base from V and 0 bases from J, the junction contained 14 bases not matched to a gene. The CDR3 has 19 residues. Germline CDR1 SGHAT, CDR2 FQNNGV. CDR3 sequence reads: CASSLVSFGVAGRSYEQYF. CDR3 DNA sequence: TGTGCCAGCAGCTTAGTGTCCTTCGGGGTAGCGGGGCGCTCCTACGAGCAGTACTTC. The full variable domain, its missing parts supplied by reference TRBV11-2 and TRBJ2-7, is EAGVAQSPRYKIIEKRQSVAFWCNPISGHATLYWYQQILGQGPKLLIQFQNNGVVDDSQLPKDRFSAERLKGVDSTLKIQPAKLEDSAVYLCASSLVSFGVAGRSYEQYFGPGTRLTVT.

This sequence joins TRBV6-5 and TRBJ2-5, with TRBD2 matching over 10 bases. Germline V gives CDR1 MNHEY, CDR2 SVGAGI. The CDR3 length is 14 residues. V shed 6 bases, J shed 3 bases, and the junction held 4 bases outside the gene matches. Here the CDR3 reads CASRLAGVKETQYF. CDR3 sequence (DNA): TGTGCCAGCAGGCTAGCGGGGGTGAAAGAGACCCAGTACTTC.

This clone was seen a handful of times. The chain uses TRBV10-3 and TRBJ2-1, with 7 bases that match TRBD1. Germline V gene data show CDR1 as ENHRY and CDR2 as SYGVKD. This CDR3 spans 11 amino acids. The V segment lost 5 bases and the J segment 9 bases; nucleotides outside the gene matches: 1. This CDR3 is CAISRTGEQFF. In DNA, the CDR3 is TGTGCCATCAGTAGGACAGGTGAGCAGTTCTTC.

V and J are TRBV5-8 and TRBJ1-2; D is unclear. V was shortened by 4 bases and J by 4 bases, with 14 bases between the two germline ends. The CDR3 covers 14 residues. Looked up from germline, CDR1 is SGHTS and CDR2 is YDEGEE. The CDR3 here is CASSIGPDTYGYTF. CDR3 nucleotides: TGTGCCAGCAGCATAGGTCCAGACACCTATGGCTACACCTTC.

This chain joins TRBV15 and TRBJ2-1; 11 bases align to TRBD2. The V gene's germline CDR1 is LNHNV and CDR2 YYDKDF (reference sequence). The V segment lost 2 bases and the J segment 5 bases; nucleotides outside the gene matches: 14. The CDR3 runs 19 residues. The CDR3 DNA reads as TGTGCCACCAGCAGAAGGAGGACTAGCGGGCAAACTATTCACAATGAGCAGTTCTTC. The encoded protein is CATSRRRTSGQTIHNEQFF.